This TCR beta chain was recorded in a study of cytotoxic CD8 clonotypes in ibrutinib-treated CLL. Across the whole study: Among the patients, about a dozen presented as relapsed/refractory and 15 as treatment-naive; around 17 showed unmutated IGHV.

Sequencing used immunoSEQ multiplex PCR; TCRdb keeps in-frame clones, though not all of them. The sample lists 60,000 to 70,000 clones; around 60% were seen once. The count of this clone is one. Its specificity is not known. The germline gives CDR1 LNHDA, CDR2 SQIVND (reference sequence). This CDR3 has 13 amino acids. Trimming took off 6 bases at V and 3 bases at J, with 10 bases between the two ends. Study conclusions and caveats: The study found clonality rose at ibrutinib response, then fell toward baseline at progression.

The chain recombines TRBV19 with TRBJ2-3; tentative D call: TRBD2 (5 bases). The clonotype originates from a human donor with chronic lymphocytic leukemia. The source material was PBMCs, sampled after 12 months of ibrutinib treatment. CDR3 DNA: TGTGCCAGTAGGGTAGCGCTTACAGATACGCAGTATTTT. Amino acid sequence: CASRVALTDTQYF.